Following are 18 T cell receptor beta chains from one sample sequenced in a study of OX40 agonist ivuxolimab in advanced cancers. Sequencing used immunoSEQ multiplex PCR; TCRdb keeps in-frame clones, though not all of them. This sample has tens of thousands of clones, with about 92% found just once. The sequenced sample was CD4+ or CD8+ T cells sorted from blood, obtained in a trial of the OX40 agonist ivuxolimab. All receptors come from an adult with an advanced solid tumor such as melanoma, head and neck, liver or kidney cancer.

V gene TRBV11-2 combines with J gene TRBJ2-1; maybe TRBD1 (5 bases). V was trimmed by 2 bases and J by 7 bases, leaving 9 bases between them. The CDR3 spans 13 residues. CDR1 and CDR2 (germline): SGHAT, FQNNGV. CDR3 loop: CASSLTTENEQFF. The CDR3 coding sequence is TGTGCCAGCAGCTTAACGACAGAAAATGAGCAGTTCTTC.

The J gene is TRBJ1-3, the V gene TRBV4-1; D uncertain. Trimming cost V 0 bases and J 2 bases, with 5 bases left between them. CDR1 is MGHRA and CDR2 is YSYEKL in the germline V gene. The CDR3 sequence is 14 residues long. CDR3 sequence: CASSQDNTGNTIYF. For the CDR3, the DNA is TGCGCCAGCAGCCAAGATAACACTGGAAACACCATATATTTT.

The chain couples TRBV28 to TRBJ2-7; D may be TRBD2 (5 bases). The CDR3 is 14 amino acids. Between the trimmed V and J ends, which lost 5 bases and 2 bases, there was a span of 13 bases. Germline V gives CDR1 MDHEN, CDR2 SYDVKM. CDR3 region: CASSHSAGPYEQYF. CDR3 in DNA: TGTGCCAGCAGTCACTCGGCGGGCCCCTACGAGCAGTACTTC. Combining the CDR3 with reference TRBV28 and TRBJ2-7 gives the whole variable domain DVKVTQSSRYLVKRTGEKVFLECVQDMDHENMFWYRQDPGLGLRLIYFSYDVKMKEKGDIPEGYSVSREKKERFSLILESASTNQTSMYLCASSHSAGPYEQYFGPGTRLTVT.

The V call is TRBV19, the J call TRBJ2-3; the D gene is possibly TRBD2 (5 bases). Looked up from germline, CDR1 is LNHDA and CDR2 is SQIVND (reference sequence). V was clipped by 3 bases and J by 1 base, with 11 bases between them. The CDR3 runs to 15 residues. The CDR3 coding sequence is TGTGCCAGTAGTATCGGTACTAGAGGCACAGATACGCAGTATTTT. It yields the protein CASSIGTRGTDTQYF. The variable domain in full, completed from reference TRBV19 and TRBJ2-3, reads DGGITQSPKYLFRKEGQNVTLSCEQNLNHDAMYWYRQDPGQGLRLIYYSQIVNDFQKGDIAEGYSVSREKKESFPLTVTSAQKNPTAFYLCASSIGTRGTDTQYFGPGTRLTVL.

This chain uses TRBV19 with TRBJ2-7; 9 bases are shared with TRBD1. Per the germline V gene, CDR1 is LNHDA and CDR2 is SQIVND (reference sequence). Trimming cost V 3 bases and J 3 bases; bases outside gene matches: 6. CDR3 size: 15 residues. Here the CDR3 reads CASSMTGTGSYEQYF. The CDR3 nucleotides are TGTGCCAGTAGTATGACCGGGACAGGGAGCTACGAGCAGTACTTC. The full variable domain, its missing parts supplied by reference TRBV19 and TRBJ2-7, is DGGITQSPKYLFRKEGQNVTLSCEQNLNHDAMYWYRQDPGQGLRLIYYSQIVNDFQKGDIAEGYSVSREKKESFPLTVTSAQKNPTAFYLCASSMTGTGSYEQYFGPGTRLTVT.

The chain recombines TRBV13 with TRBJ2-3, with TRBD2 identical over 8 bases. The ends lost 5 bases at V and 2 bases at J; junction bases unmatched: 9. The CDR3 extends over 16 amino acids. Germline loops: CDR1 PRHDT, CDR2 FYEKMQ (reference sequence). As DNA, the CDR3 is TGTGCCAGCAGCCTCTTTAACGGGGGGGTCACAGATACGCAGTATTTT. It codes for CASSLFNGGVTDTQYF.

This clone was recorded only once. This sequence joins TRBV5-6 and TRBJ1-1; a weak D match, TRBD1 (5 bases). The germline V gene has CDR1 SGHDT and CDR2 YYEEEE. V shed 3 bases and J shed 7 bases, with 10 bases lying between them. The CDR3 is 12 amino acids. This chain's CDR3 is CASSSDSIEAFF. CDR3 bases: TGTGCCAGCAGCTCAGACAGCATTGAAGCTTTCTTT.

The CDR3 DNA reads TGTGCCAGCAGCCATACATCTAACTATGGCTACACCTTC. It translates to CASSHTSNYGYTF. The chain joins TRBV9 to TRBJ1-2; D uncertain. The germline V gene has CDR1 SGDLS and CDR2 YYNGEE. The V gene lost 4 bases and the J gene lost 0 bases, with 7 bases spanning the gap. This CDR3 region has 13 residues.

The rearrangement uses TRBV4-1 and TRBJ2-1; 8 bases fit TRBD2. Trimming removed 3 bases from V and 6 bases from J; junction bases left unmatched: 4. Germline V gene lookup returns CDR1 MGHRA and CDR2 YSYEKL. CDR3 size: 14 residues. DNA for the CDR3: TGCGCCAGCAGCCAGTTCGGGGGGGCCAATGAGCAGTTCTTC. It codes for CASSQFGGANEQFF.

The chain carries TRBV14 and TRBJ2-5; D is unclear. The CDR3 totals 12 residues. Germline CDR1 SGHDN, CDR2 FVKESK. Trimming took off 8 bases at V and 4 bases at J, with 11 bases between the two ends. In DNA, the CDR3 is TGTGCCAGCGCCGCAGTTGGAGAGACCCAGTACTTC. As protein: CASAAVGETQYF.

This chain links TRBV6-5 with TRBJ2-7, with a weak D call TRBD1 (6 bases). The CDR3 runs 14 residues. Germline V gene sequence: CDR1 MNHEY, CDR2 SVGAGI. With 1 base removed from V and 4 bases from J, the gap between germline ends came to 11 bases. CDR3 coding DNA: TGTGCCAGCAGTTACTACGCAGGGGCGTACGAGCAGTACTTC. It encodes CASSYYAGAYEQYF.

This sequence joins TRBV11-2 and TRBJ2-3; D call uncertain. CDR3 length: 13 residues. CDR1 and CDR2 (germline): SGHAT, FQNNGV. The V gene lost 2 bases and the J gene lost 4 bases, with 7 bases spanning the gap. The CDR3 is CASSLRFADTQYF. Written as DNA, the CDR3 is TGTGCCAGCAGCTTACGATTTGCAGATACGCAGTATTTT.

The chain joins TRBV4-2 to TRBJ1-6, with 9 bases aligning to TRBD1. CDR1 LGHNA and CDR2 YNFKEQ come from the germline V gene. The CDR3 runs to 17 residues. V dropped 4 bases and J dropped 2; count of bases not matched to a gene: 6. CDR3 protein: CASSRETGGAYNSPLHF. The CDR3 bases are TGTGCCAGCAGCCGAGAAACAGGGGGCGCCTATAATTCACCCCTCCACTTT.

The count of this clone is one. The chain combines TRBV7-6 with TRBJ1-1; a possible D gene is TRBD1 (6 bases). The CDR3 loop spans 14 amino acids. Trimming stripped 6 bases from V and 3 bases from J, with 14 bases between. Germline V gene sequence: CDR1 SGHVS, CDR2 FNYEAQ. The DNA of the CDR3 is TGTGCCAGCAGATATTACCCAGGGGACACTGAAGCTTTCTTT. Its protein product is CASRYYPGDTEAFF.

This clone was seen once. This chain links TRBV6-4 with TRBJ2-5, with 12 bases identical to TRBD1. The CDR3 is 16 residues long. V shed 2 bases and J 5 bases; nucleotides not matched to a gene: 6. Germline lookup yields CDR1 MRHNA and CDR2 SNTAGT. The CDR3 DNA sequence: TGTGCCAGCAGTGACGCCCGGGACAGGGGGCCGGAGACCCAGTACTTC. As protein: CASSDARDRGPETQYF.

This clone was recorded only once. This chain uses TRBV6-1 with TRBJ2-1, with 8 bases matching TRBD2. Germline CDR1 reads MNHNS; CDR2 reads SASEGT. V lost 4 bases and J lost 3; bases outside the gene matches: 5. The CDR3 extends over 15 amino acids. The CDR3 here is CASSAGTSDYNEQFF. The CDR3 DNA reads TGTGCCAGCAGTGCCGGGACTAGTGACTACAATGAGCAGTTCTTC.

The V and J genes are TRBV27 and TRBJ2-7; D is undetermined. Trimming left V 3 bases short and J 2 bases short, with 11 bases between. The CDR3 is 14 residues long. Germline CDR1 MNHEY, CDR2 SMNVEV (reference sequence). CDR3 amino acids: CASSFGGLAYEQYF. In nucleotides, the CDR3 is TGTGCCAGCAGTTTTGGTGGGCTCGCCTACGAGCAGTACTTC.

The CDR3 protein is CASSYRLDSANEQFF. For the CDR3, the DNA is TGTGCCAGCAGTTACCGTCTAGACTCGGCTAATGAGCAGTTCTTC. V and J are TRBV6-6 and TRBJ2-1; D uncertain. This CDR3 contains 15 residues. Trimming took off 2 bases at V and 7 bases at J, with 15 bases between the two ends. CDR1 is MNHNY and CDR2 is SVGAGI in the germline V gene (reference sequence).